This TCR beta chain emerged from a study of graft-versus-host responses after intestinal transplantation. In the study overall: Recipients obtained multivisceral, liver-intestinal, or isolated intestinal transplants. All recipients got anti-thymocyte globulin induction, then tacrolimus and steroids for approximately 3 years.

A word on this clone: What it binds is unknown.

Profiled with immunoSEQ multiplex PCR; TCRdb holds only in-frame clones, not every one. The sample lists fewer than 80,000 clones, 90% to 95% occurring once. This CDR3 is 12 amino acids long. V was trimmed by 4 bases and J by 6 bases, leaving 10 bases between them. The germline V gene encodes CDR1 SGHDT and CDR2 YYEEEE. General study results and limits: Circulating GvH clone levels at their peak were associated with HvG declines (early post-transplant). Present in recipient marrow, GvH clones included some that appeared first in ileum or blood.

This TCR came from a human donor who was the organ donor for an intestinal transplant. This chain connects TRBV5-6 to TRBJ1-2; no definite D call. Sequenced material: unstimulated CD8+ T cells sorted from spleen or lymph node cells, taken before transplant. CDR3 sequence reads: CASSLELDGYTF. The CDR3 coding sequence is TGTGCCAGCAGCCTCGAGTTAGATGGCTACACCTTC.